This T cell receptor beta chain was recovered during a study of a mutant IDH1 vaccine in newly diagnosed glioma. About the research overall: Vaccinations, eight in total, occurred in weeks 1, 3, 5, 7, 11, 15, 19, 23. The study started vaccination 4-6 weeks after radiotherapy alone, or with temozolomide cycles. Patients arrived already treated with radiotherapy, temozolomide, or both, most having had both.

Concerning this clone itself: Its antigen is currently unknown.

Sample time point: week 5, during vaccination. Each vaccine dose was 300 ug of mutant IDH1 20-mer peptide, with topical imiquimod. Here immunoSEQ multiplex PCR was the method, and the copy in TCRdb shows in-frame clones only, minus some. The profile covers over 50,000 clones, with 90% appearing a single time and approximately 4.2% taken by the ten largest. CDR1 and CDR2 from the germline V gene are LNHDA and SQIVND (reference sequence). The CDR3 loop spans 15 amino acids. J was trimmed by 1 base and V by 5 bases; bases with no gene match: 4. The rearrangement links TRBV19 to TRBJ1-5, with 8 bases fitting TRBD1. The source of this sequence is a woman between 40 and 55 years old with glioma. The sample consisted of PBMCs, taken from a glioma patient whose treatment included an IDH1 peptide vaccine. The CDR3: CASSWTGRSNQPQHF. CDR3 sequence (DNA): TGTGCCAGTAGTTGGACAGGGAGAAGCAATCAGCCCCAGCATTTT.